Described below is a single T cell receptor beta chain sequence and its context. The authors' processing: Estimated nucleated cell counts came from reference gene primer amplification. TCRdb's table, derived via immunoSEQ multiplex PCR, lists solely in-frame clones and lacks some. V and J calls and clone size are copied from that table; D and trimming were computed from the DNA. Among some 74,000 clones, 65% to 90% were seen once, and the ten largest hold roughly 41%. The sample is drawn from a study of blood T cell repertoires in COVID-19. Across the study: The study drew acute and convalescent COVID-19 samples from the United States, Italy and Spain.

The CDR3 extends over 12 amino acids. Trimming left V 0 bases short and J 8 bases short, with 10 bases between. Germline-derived CDR1 and CDR2 are GTSNPN and SVGIG (reference sequence). Input material: peripheral blood. The TCR was taken from a man aged 80 or over with acute or convalescent COVID-19. J is TRBJ1-2 and V is TRBV30, with no clear D. CDR3 DNA: TGTGCCTGGAGTGTCAACAGTGCCGGCTACACCTTC. It is translated as CAWSVNSAGYTF.